The 21 T cell receptor beta chains listed next were all sequenced from one sample in a study of OX40 agonist ivuxolimab in advanced cancers. Libraries were made using the immunoSEQ multiplex PCR assay. What TCRdb holds here is the immuneACCESS table cut down to in-frame rearrangements. Part of the clones is not present; checked against another copy, under half of the missing clones reflect an unresolved V gene, and the others are unexplained. The sample records tens of thousands of clones, around four fifths of which are singletons. Approximately 2.4% of the sample goes to the ten largest clones. Sequencing used CD4+ or CD8+ T cells sorted from blood, obtained in a trial of the OX40 agonist ivuxolimab. Source of these receptors: an adult with an advanced solid tumor such as melanoma, head and neck, liver or kidney cancer.

This clone was recorded a few times. The chain links TRBV10-3 to TRBJ1-2, with 8 nucleotides matching TRBD1. CDR3 length: 13 residues. The trim removed 8 bases at V and 4 bases at J, leaving 6 bases unmatched. Germline CDR1 is ENHRY and CDR2 is SYGVKD. CDR3 residues: CAIGQGGVYGYTF. CDR3 sequence (DNA): TGTGCCATCGGACAGGGTGGTGTCTATGGCTACACCTTC.

This clone was detected only once. The J gene is TRBJ2-5, the V gene TRBV2, with D perhaps TRBD2 (6 bases). V was clipped by 3 bases and J by 5 bases, with 10 bases between them. The germline V gene has CDR1 SNHLY and CDR2 FYNNEI. There are 13 residues in the CDR3. The CDR3 DNA is TGTGCCAGCAGTGACCTCGGAGGGGAGACCCAGTACTTC. Its protein product is CASSDLGGETQYF.

This chain links TRBV6-6 with TRBJ2-5, with D unclear. Germline-derived CDR1 and CDR2 are MNHNY and SVGAGI (reference sequence). This CDR3 region has 12 residues. V was trimmed by 4 bases and J by 1 base, leaving 4 bases between them. The CDR3 here is CASSLRQETQYF. CDR3 coding DNA: TGTGCCAGCAGTTTACGCCAAGAGACCCAGTACTTC.

V and J are TRBV11-2 and TRBJ2-1, with D perhaps matching TRBD1 or TRBD2 (5 bases each). CDR1 and CDR2 from the germline V gene are SGHAT and FQNNGV. V was shortened by 0 bases and J by 9 bases, with 15 bases between the two germline ends. The CDR3 runs to 15 residues. Here the CDR3 reads CASSLDSGPWGEQFF. In DNA, the CDR3 is TGTGCCAGCAGCTTAGATTCGGGACCCTGGGGTGAGCAGTTCTTC.

V usage is TRBV5-1 and J usage is TRBJ2-5, with 8 bases matching TRBD2. V trimming: 0 bases; J trimming: 5 bases; junction bases outside the gene matches: 6. There are 15 residues in the CDR3. CDR1 is SGHRS and CDR2 is YFSETQ in the germline V gene. The CDR3 bases are TGCGCCAGCAGCTTGGAGGGGACTAGTCTGGAGACCCAGTACTTC. Protein product: CASSLEGTSLETQYF.

This chain connects TRBV5-4 to TRBJ1-3; no reliable D call. Germline V CDR1 and CDR2: SGHNT, YYREEE (reference sequence). V shed 5 bases and J shed 1 base, with 16 bases lying between them. CDR3 length: 16 residues. The CDR3 sequence: CASSVGRVSSGNTIYF. DNA for the CDR3: TGTGCCAGCAGTGTAGGTCGTGTCTCTTCTGGAAACACCATATATTTT.

The CDR3 reads CASSYSLRKNTGELFF. The DNA for the CDR3 is TGTGCCAGCAGTTACTCGTTACGGAAGAACACCGGGGAGCTGTTTTTT. This chain uses TRBV6-5 with TRBJ2-2; D uncertain. The ends were cut back, 0 bases at V and 1 base at J, with 9 bases in the middle. This CDR3 contains 16 residues. Germline V gene data show CDR1 as MNHEY and CDR2 as SVGAGI.

This clone was seen only once. The rearrangement joins TRBV25-1 to TRBJ2-5, with 9 bases fitting TRBD1. Germline loops: CDR1 MGHDK, CDR2 SYGVNS. J gave up 3 bases and V 6 bases, and 2 bases lay outside the gene matches. This CDR3 region has 13 residues. CDR3 in DNA: TGTGCCAGCAGACAGGGGGCAAAAGAGACCCAGTACTTC. This encodes CASRQGAKETQYF.

The J gene is TRBJ2-2, the V gene TRBV12-5; D not resolved. V gave up 0 bases and J gave up 5 bases, with 10 bases separating them. Germline values: CDR1 LGHNT, CDR2 FRNRAP. The CDR3 has 15 residues. The CDR3 sequence is CASGLVRQTTGELFF. CDR3 bases: TGTGCTAGTGGTTTGGTAAGGCAGACTACCGGGGAGCTGTTTTTT.

The chain joins TRBV11-2 to TRBJ2-1; TRBD1 or TRBD2 may be the D gene (5 bases each). Germline V gene sequence: CDR1 SGHAT, CDR2 FQNNGV. Between the trimmed V and J ends, which lost 5 bases and 6 bases, there was a span of 17 bases. The CDR3 contains 15 residues. The CDR3 bases are TGTGCCAGCAGCAAAACTCAAGGGGCGGGCAATGAGCAGTTCTTC. Encoded protein: CASSKTQGAGNEQFF.

The chain couples TRBV6-5 to TRBJ1-5, with 9 bases that match TRBD1. Per germline, CDR1 MNHEY and CDR2 SVGAGI. The CDR3 has 14 amino acids. V was clipped by 5 bases and J by 5 bases; unmatched bases: 4. CDR3: CASSLQGADQPQHF. CDR3 nucleotide sequence: TGTGCCAGCAGTCTACAGGGGGCTGATCAGCCCCAGCATTTT.

This sequence joins TRBV6-6 and TRBJ2-2, with 9 nucleotides matching TRBD2. The V gene's germline CDR1 is MNHNY and CDR2 SVGAGI (reference sequence). The CDR3 spans 16 residues. Germline trimming cut 5 bases from V and 1 base from J; bases unmatched to any gene: 5. CDR3 nucleotides: TGTGCCAGCAGTCCCGGACTAGCGAGGAACACCGGGGAGCTGTTTTTT. Translating gives CASSPGLARNTGELFF.

The genes are TRBV23-1 and TRBJ1-3; TRBD1 might be the D (6 bases). TRBV23-1 is treated as an ORF (open reading frame) with a function not yet certain. Between the trimmed V and J ends, which lost 0 bases and 7 bases, there was a span of 13 bases. The CDR3 loop spans 15 amino acids. DNA of the CDR3: TGCGCCAGCAGTCAATCCGTCAGGGGATGGAACACCATATATTTT. Residues: CASSQSVRGWNTIYF.

The chain uses TRBV5-5 and TRBJ1-1; possible D gene TRBD1, 6 bases. Germline CDR1 SGHKS, CDR2 YYEKEE (reference sequence). This CDR3 is built from 13 residues. Trimming removed 4 bases at V and 0 bases at J, with 7 bases between. The CDR3 region is CASSRQVNTEAFF. The DNA of the CDR3 is TGTGCCAGCAGCCGACAGGTGAACACTGAAGCTTTCTTT. The entire variable domain, with the rest obtained from reference TRBV5-5 and TRBJ1-1, is as follows: DAGVTQSPTHLIKTRGQQVTLRCSPISGHKSVSWYQQVLGQGPQFIFQYYEKEERGRGNFPDRFSARQFPNYSSELNVNALLLGDSALYLCASSRQVNTEAFFGQGTRLTVV.

V gene TRBV30 combines with J gene TRBJ1-2; TRBD1 agrees at 7 bases. Germline lookup yields CDR1 GTSNPN and CDR2 SVGIG (reference sequence). J gave up 8 bases and V 2 bases, and 14 bases lay outside the gene matches. This CDR3 contains 15 residues. This CDR3 reads CAWSKNLQGIRGYTF. The CDR3 nucleotides read TGTGCCTGGAGTAAAAACTTACAGGGGATTCGAGGCTACACCTTC. The full variable domain, rest sourced from reference TRBV30 and TRBJ1-2, is SQTIHQWPATLVQPVGSPLSLECTVEGTSNPNLYWYRQAAGRGLQLLFYSVGIGQISSEVPQNLSASRPQDRQFILSSKKLLLSDSGFYLCAWSKNLQGIRGYTFGSGTRLTVV.

This clone showed up just a few times. J is TRBJ1-5 and V is TRBV6-5; D is undetermined. Trimming pared 7 bases from V and 5 bases from J, leaving 12 bases between. The CDR3 totals 13 residues. The germline V gene has CDR1 MNHEY and CDR2 SVGAGI. CDR3 DNA sequence: TGTGCCAGCACCGACGGGAACGATCAGCCCCAGCATTTT. Its translation: CASTDGNDQPQHF.

A single count supports this clone. The gene calls are TRBV11-3 and TRBJ2-1; D may match TRBD1 or TRBD2 (6 bases each). Deletions cut 5 bases from V and 13 bases from J, with 27 bases between. Per the germline V gene, CDR1 is SGHNT and CDR2 is YENEEA. This CDR3 comprises 16 residues. The CDR3 protein is CASSLRVSGGRHSQFF. The CDR3 bases are TGTGCCAGCAGCCTTAGGGTATCCGGGGGCCGTCATTCTCAGTTCTTC.

The chain joins TRBV7-2 to TRBJ1-1; no clear D gene. CDR3 size: 15 residues. Germline values: CDR1 SGHTA, CDR2 FQGNSA. The V and J ends lost 1 base and 3 bases respectively, with 12 bases between them. The chain's CDR3 is CASSLVTLSDTEAFF. CDR3 DNA: TGTGCCAGCAGCTTAGTTACCCTTTCGGACACTGAAGCTTTCTTT.

The rearrangement links TRBV10-3 to TRBJ2-1; D unresolved. The CDR3 covers 11 residues. Germline values: CDR1 ENHRY, CDR2 SYGVKD. V gave up 8 bases and J gave up 10 bases, with 12 bases separating them. CDR3 sequence (DNA): TGTGCCATCTCGGACGTGAAAGAGCAGTTCTTC. Residues: CAISDVKEQFF.

This chain uses TRBV6-4 with TRBJ1-1; D gene uncertain. The CDR3 covers 14 residues. Between the trimmed V and J ends, which lost 3 bases and 4 bases, there was a span of 12 bases. Germline V lookup: CDR1 MRHNA, CDR2 SNTAGT. The CDR3 reads CASSETGRGTEAFF. CDR3 bases: TGTGCCAGCAGTGAAACTGGGAGAGGCACTGAAGCTTTCTTT.

This rearrangement joins TRBV29-1 to TRBJ2-1; D unresolved. The CDR3 totals 15 residues. The germline V gene has CDR1 SQVTM and CDR2 ANQGSEA. V shed 1 base and J shed 2 bases, with 12 bases lying between them. The CDR3 DNA reads TGCAGCGTTGAAGGAGGTGACTTCACCTACAATGAGCAGTTCTTC. Its protein product is CSVEGGDFTYNEQFF.